This TCR beta chain derives from a study of T cell clones after liver transplantation. Here immunoSEQ multiplex PCR was the method, and the copy in TCRdb shows in-frame clones only, minus some. The sample has 50,000 to 60,000 clones; 60% to 75% are singletons. This CDR3 has 12 amino acids. Germline CDR1 is LNHDA and CDR2 is SQIVND (reference sequence). Trimming took 4 bases from V and 7 from J, leaving 7 bases between them. This sequence joins TRBV19 and TRBJ2-2; D remains unclear. The sequences come from CD4+ T cells from blood, collected at the 22-month timepoint. The sequence was obtained from a human patient who received a liver transplant. Some T cells may have come from the graft donor. The CDR3 sequence is CASSTTIGELFF. In nucleotides, the CDR3 is TGTGCCAGTAGTACGACGATCGGGGAGCTGTTTTTT.